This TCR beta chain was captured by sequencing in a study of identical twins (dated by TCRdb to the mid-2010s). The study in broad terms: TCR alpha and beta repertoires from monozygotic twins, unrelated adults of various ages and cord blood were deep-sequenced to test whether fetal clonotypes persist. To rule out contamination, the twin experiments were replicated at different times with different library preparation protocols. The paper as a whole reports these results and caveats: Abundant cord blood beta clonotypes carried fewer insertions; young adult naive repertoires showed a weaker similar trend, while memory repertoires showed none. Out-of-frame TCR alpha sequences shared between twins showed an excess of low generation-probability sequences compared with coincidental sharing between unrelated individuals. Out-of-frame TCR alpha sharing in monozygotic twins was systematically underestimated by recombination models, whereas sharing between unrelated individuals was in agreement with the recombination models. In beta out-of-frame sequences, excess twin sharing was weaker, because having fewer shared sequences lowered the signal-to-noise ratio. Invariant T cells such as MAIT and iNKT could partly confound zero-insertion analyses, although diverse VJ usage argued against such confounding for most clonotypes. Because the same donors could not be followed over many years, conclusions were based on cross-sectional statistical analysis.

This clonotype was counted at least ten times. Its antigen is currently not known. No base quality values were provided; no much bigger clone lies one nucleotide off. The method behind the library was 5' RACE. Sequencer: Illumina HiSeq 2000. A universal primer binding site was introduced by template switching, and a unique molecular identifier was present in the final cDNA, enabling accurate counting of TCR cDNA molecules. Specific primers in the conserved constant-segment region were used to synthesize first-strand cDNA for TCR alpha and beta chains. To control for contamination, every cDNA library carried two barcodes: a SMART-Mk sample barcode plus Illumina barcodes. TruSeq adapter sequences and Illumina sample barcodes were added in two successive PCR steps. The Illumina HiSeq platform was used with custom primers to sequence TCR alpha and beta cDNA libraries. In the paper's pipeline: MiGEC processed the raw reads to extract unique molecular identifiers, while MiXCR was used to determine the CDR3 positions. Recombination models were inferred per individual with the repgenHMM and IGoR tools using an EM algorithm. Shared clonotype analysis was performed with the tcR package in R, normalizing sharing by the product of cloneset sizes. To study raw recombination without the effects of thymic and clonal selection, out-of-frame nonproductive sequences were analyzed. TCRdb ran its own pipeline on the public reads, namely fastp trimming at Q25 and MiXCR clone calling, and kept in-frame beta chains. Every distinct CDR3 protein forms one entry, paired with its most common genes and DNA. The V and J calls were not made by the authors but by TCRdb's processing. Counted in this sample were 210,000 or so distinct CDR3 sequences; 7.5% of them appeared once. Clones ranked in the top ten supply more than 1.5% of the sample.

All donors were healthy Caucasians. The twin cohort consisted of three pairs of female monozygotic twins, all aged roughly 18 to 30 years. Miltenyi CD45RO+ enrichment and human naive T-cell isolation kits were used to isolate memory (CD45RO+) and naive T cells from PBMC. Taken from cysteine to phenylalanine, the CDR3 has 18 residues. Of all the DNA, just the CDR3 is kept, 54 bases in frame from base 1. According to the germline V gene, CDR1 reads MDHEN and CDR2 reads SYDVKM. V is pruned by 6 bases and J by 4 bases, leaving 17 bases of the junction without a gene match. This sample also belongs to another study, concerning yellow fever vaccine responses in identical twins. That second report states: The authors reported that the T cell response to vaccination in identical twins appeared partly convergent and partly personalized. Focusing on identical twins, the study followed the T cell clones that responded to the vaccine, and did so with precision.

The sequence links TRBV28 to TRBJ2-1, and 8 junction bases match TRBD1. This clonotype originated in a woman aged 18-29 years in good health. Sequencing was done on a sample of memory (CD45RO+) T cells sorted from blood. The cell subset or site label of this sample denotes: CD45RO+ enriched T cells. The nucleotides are TGTGCCAGCAGCGGGGACAGGAATTCGAATTACCTGTACAATGAGCAGTTCTTC. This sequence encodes CASSGDRNSNYLYNEQFF. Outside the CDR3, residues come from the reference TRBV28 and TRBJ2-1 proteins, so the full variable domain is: DVKVTQSSRYLVKRTGEKVFLECVQDMDHENMFWYRQDPGLGLRLIYFSYDVKMKEKGDIPEGYSVSREKKERFSLILESASTNQTSMYLCASSGDRNSNYLYNEQFFGPGTRLTVL.